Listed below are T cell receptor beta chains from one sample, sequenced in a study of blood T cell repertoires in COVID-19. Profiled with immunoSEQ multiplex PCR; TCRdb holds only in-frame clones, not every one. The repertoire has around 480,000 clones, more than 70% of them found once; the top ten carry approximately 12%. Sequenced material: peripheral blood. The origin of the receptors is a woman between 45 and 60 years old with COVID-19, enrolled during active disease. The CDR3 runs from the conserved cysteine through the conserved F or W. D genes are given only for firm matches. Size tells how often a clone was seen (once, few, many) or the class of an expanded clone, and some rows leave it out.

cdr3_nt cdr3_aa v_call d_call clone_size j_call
TGTGCCAGCAGCCGAGGCGGGGGGGCGGATACGCAGTATTTT CASSRGGGADTQYF TRBV2 TRBD2 NA TRBJ2-3
TGTGCCAGCAGCCCTCAGACTCTGAACACTGAAGCTTTCTTT CASSPQTLNTEAFF TRBV7-9 NA NA TRBJ1-1
TGTGCCAGCAGCCATACAACCTATGGCTACACCTTC CASSHTTYGYTF TRBV11-1 NA once TRBJ1-2
TGTGCCAGCAGTTGGACAGTTGGGAATCAGCCCCAGCATTTT CASSWTVGNQPQHF TRBV28 NA NA TRBJ1-5
TGTGCCAGCATGGGACTAGTTATCGGGGAGCTGTTTTTT CASMGLVIGELFF TRBV2 TRBD2 NA TRBJ2-2
TGTGCCAGCAGTTTTAGCAGGGTTCAAGAGACCCAGTACTTC CASSFSRVQETQYF TRBV28 NA NA TRBJ2-5
TGTGCCAGCAGCCCTACCGGGACAGCCTACGAGCAGTACTTC CASSPTGTAYEQYF TRBV5-6 TRBD1 NA TRBJ2-7
TGTGCCAGCAGCTTAGATTATGGAGGGAGGGAGACCCAGTACTTC CASSLDYGGRETQYF TRBV11-2 NA NA TRBJ2-5
TGTGCCAGCAGCTTGGGGACAGGCCTCTATGGCTACACCTTC CASSLGTGLYGYTF TRBV5-4 TRBD1 NA TRBJ1-2
TGCGCCAGCAGCTTTTGGACAGGAGTTTCCTACGAGCAGTACTTC CASSFWTGVSYEQYF TRBV5-1 TRBD1 few TRBJ2-7
TGTGCCAGCACTTCGAGTGGCAATCAGCCCCAGCATTTT CASTSSGNQPQHF TRBV12-3/TRBV12-4 NA NA TRBJ1-5
TGCGCCAGCCGAAATACAGGGGGCCAAGAGACCCAGTACTTC CASRNTGGQETQYF TRBV5-1 TRBD1 NA TRBJ2-5
TGTGCCAGCAGCCCCCCGTGGGGCGGCGGGGCCCAGTACTTC CASSPPWGGGAQYF TRBV3-1/TRBV3-2 NA NA TRBJ2-5
TGTGCCACACAGGGGGTAAGGGTCAATCAGCCCCAGCATTTT CATQGVRVNQPQHF TRBV19 TRBD1 NA TRBJ1-5
TGTGCCAGCAGTCGAACAGACAGGGGAGGTGGCTACACCTTC CASSRTDRGGGYTF TRBV3-1/TRBV3-2 TRBD1 NA TRBJ1-2
TGTGCCACCAGTAATGGAGGGCCAGAGACCCAGTACTTC CATSNGGPETQYF TRBV24-1 NA NA TRBJ2-5
TGTGCCAGTAGTATAGGGAGACAGCCCGGGGAGCTGTTTTTT CASSIGRQPGELFF TRBV19 NA NA TRBJ2-2
TGTGCCAGCAGCTTGAAGCGGGACACCATATATTTT CASSLKRDTIYF TRBV5-6 NA many TRBJ1-3
TGTGCCACCAGCGAAGGGGGTCAGCCCCAGCATTTT CATSEGGQPQHF TRBV24-1 NA once TRBJ1-5
TGTGCCAGTAGTACCCGGGACACCGACTCCTACGAGCAGTACTTC CASSTRDTDSYEQYF TRBV19 NA NA TRBJ2-7
TGTGCCAGCAGCTCTCAGAGGGCTATCCCTGGGGCCAACGTCCTGACTTTC CASSSQRAIPGANVLTF TRBV7-2 NA NA TRBJ2-6
TGTGCCAGTAGTATCCCCCAGGGAATCGGCACCGGGGAGCTGTTTTTT CASSIPQGIGTGELFF TRBV19 NA NA TRBJ2-2
TGTGCCAGCAGCCAAGGGATCGGGGGTTCCTACAATGAGCAGTTCTTC CASSQGIGGSYNEQFF TRBV3-1/TRBV3-2 NA once TRBJ2-1
TGCGCCAGCAGCCAAGATCTAAACTACGAGCAGTACTTC CASSQDLNYEQYF TRBV4-1 NA NA TRBJ2-7
TGTGCCAGCAATAAAGGGGGTAACGAGCAGTTCTTC CASNKGGNEQFF TRBV3-1/TRBV3-2 NA NA TRBJ2-1
TGTGCCAGCAGTTTATCATATCGATCGTCGGGTGAGCAGTACTTC CASSLSYRSSGEQYF TRBV27 NA few TRBJ2-7
TGTGCCAGCAGCCTTAGGGGATCACCCCTCCACTTT CASSLRGSPLHF TRBV27 NA NA TRBJ1-6
TGTGCCAGTTTACACCGGGACAGGGATGAAAAACTGTTTTTT CASLHRDRDEKLFF TRBV6-4 TRBD1 NA TRBJ1-4
TGTGCCAGCAGCTTGCCCCTGCAGGGTGGGGAGACCCAGTACTTC CASSLPLQGGETQYF TRBV5-8 NA NA TRBJ2-5
TGTGCCAGCAGCGCTGGGGGGGACACTCGGAACACTGAAGCTTTCTTT CASSAGGDTRNTEAFF TRBV9 NA NA TRBJ1-1
TGTGCCAGCAGCTTAGGCCCCTGGGAGGGGGACGGCACCGGGGAGCTGTTTTTT CASSLGPWEGDGTGELFF TRBV7-6 NA NA TRBJ2-2
TGTGCCAGCAGCCCAGGGGGAGGGAACACTGAAGCTTTCTTT CASSPGGGNTEAFF TRBV5-6 TRBD1 NA TRBJ1-1
TGTGCCAGCAAGAGGGCGGGAGATACGCAGTATTTT CASKRAGDTQYF TRBV6-5 NA NA TRBJ2-3
TGTGCCAGCAGCTCCGGGACAGGGAGAAGCAATCAGCCCCAGCATTTT CASSSGTGRSNQPQHF TRBV7-8 TRBD1 NA TRBJ1-5
TGCAGTGCTAGAGGACTCTATGGCTACACCTTC CSARGLYGYTF TRBV20-1 NA NA TRBJ1-2
TGTGCCAGCAGCCCTACAGGGAGCACAGATACGCAGTATTTT CASSPTGSTDTQYF TRBV3-1/TRBV3-2 NA NA TRBJ2-3
TGTGCCAGCATCAAGGAGATGGGATCGAGGGTGGACACTGAAGCTTTCTTT CASIKEMGSRVDTEAFF TRBV2 NA NA TRBJ1-1
TGTGCCAGCAGCCAACTTCTCGGGGCGGGGACCGGGGAGCTGTTTTTT CASSQLLGAGTGELFF TRBV7-2 NA NA TRBJ2-2
TGTGCCAGCAGCTCTGACAGGGGCTCCTCATACGAGCAGTACTTC CASSSDRGSSYEQYF TRBV11-2 TRBD1 NA TRBJ2-7